Included here is one T cell receptor (beta chain) sequence, with context. These data belong to a study of blood T cell repertoires in COVID-19. The overall study: Some COVID-19 samples were acute and others convalescent; all came from the United States, Italy and Spain. Sample material is recorded as cDNA or gDNA derived from T cells, B-cell-depleted T cells, or PBMCs.

The V segment lost 4 bases and the J segment 5 bases; nucleotides outside the gene matches: 3. The CDR3 runs to 14 residues. The germline V gene has CDR1 MNHEY and CDR2 SVGEGT. Per the authors' pipeline: Cell counts per sample came from amplifying reference gene primers. Produced via immunoSEQ multiplex PCR; TCRdb's table is partial and in-frame only. V and J calls and clone size are those listed in that table; D and trimming were worked out from the DNA. The sample contains about 230,000 clones, around 83% of which appear only once. The gene calls are TRBV6-2 or TRBV6-3 and TRBJ2-1, with 9 nucleotides matching TRBD2. Sequenced input: peripheral blood. The source of this sequence is a woman between 45 and 60 years old with acute or convalescent COVID-19. In DNA, the CDR3 is TGTGCCAGCAGTTTGGCGGGGGGGAACAATGAGCAGTTCTTC. This sequence encodes CASSLAGGNNEQFF.